These 32 T cell receptor beta chains share one sample of origin, sequenced in a study of blood T cell repertoires in COVID-19. The method was immunoSEQ multiplex PCR; TCRdb's version includes in-frame clones alone and lacks a portion of them. The sample carries tens of thousands of clones, 70% to 90% recorded once. Sequenced: peripheral blood. These receptors all stem from a man in his thirties or forties with acute or convalescent COVID-19.

This clone showed up just once. The chain couples TRBV2 to TRBJ1-1; 7 bases line up with TRBD1. The J segment lost 1 base and the V segment lost 7 bases, leaving 3 bases of the junction unmatched. CDR1 and CDR2 from the germline V gene are SNHLY and FYNNEI. There are 13 residues in the CDR3. The CDR3, as DNA: TGTGCCAGCACCAGGGACAGGAACACTGAAGCTTTCTTT. The encoded protein is CASTRDRNTEAFF.

This clone was seen a single time. The CDR3 DNA reads as TGCGCCAGCAGCCAAGAGCTACGGAATCAGCCCCAGCATTTT. Its protein is CASSQELRNQPQHF. The chain combines TRBV4-3 with TRBJ1-5, with D unclear. V was trimmed by 0 bases and J by 4 bases, leaving 7 bases between them. CDR1 and CDR2 (germline): LGHNA, YSLEER. The CDR3 is 14 amino acids.

The chain employs TRBV15 and TRBJ1-5; unclear D gene. Germline CDR1 and CDR2: LNHNV and YYDKDF (reference sequence). V shed 0 bases and J shed 6 bases, with 6 bases lying between them. The CDR3 covers 13 residues. The CDR3 DNA follows: TGTGCCACCAGCAGAGATCGGGGTCAGCCCCAGCATTTT. Translation gives CATSRDRGQPQHF.

V is TRBV2 and J is TRBJ2-7, with 10 nucleotides matching TRBD2. The CDR3 spans 15 residues. V was clipped by 7 bases and J by 5 bases; unmatched bases: 11. Germline V gives CDR1 SNHLY, CDR2 FYNNEI. This CDR3 reads CASKPLAGSVHEQYF. The CDR3 DNA is TGTGCCAGCAAACCACTAGCGGGATCGGTCCACGAGCAGTACTTC.

The chain is built from TRBV12-3 or TRBV12-4 and TRBJ1-6; 11 bases match TRBD1. This CDR3 comprises 12 residues. The trim removed 6 bases at V and 14 bases at J, leaving 3 bases unmatched. The CDR3 coding sequence is TGTGCCAGCAGCCGGGACAGGGGGACCCTCCACTTT. It yields the protein CASSRDRGTLHF.

The V call is TRBV27, the J call TRBJ2-1, with D tentatively TRBD2 (6 bases). CDR3 length equals 23 residues. V lost 4 bases, J lost 3 bases, and 37 bases lay in between. Germline V gene lookup returns CDR1 MNHEY and CDR2 SMNVEV (reference sequence). In DNA, the CDR3 is TGTGCCAGCAGTTCCGTGGGGTTGGGGAGATTGAAGTTCGTCCAGGGACTCTACAATGAGCAGTTCTTC. This translates into CASSSVGLGRLKFVQGLYNEQFF.

V and J are TRBV3-1 (or the pseudogene TRBV3-2) and TRBJ1-1, with no clear D. The V and J ends lost 2 bases and 5 bases respectively, with 15 bases between them. Looked up from germline, CDR1 is LGHDT and CDR2 is YNNKEL (reference sequence). The CDR3 consists of 15 residues. CDR3 bases: TGTGCCAGCAGCCAATTCCCCAGGTTGGATACTGAAGCTTTCTTT. Its protein is CASSQFPRLDTEAFF.

The chain uses TRBV6-2 or TRBV6-3 and TRBJ1-5, with TRBD1 identical over 7 bases. The CDR3 is made up of 15 amino acids. V was pared by 6 bases and J by 7 bases, with 12 bases of the junction left unmatched. Per germline, CDR1 MNHEY and CDR2 SVGEGT. The CDR3 loop is CASSRRQGGRQPQHF. In DNA, the CDR3 is TGTGCCAGCAGCCGTCGACAGGGAGGAAGGCAGCCCCAGCATTTT.

The CDR3 nucleotides read TGTGCCAGCTCACCTACAGGGGACACCGGGGAGCTGTTTTTT. Encoded protein: CASSPTGDTGELFF. The chain links TRBV18 to TRBJ2-2, with 7 bases aligning to TRBD1. This CDR3 spans 14 amino acids. With 3 bases clipped from V and 3 bases from J, the junction kept 1 base outside the gene matches. Germline assignment: CDR1 KGHSH and CDR2 LQKENI.

This chain uses TRBV15 with TRBJ1-1; D remains unclear. The germline gives CDR1 LNHNV, CDR2 YYDKDF (reference sequence). V lost 0 bases and J 4 bases, leaving 6 bases between the germline ends. The CDR3 loop spans 13 amino acids. The CDR3 DNA reads TGTGCCACCAGCAGAGATCGGGGCACTGAAGCTTTCTTT. This sequence encodes CATSRDRGTEAFF.

The chain links TRBV7-3 to TRBJ2-1; D not certain. V lost 3 bases and J 5 bases, leaving 17 bases between the germline ends. The germline CDR1 and CDR2 sequences are SGHTA and FQGTGA. This CDR3 spans 16 amino acids. The CDR3 DNA follows: TGTGCCAGCAGCTTTAATTGGCGACACGACCACAATGAGCAGTTCTTC. This encodes CASSFNWRHDHNEQFF.

With respect to this clone: Other DNA variants within this sample encode the same CDR3. This chain uses TRBV29-1 with TRBJ1-2, with 8 nucleotides matching TRBD1. CDR3 size: 12 residues. CDR1 and CDR2 (germline): SQVTM, ANQGSEA. The V segment lost 6 bases and the J segment 2 bases; nucleotides outside the gene matches: 2. The CDR3 sequence: CSVGTGNYGYTF. For the CDR3, the DNA is TGCAGCGTGGGGACAGGCAACTATGGCTACACCTTC.

The V and J genes are TRBV9 and TRBJ1-6; 8 bases align to TRBD1. Germline values: CDR1 SGDLS, CDR2 YYNGEE. V shed 3 bases and J 5 bases; nucleotides not matched to a gene: 10. The CDR3 has 17 residues. The CDR3 region has the DNA TGTGCCAGCAGCGCTTGGACAGGGAGAGTGGATAATTCACCCCTCCACTTT. Translation gives CASSAWTGRVDNSPLHF.

This sequence joins TRBV2 and TRBJ2-1, with 10 positions matching TRBD2. From germline, CDR1 is SNHLY and CDR2 FYNNEI. This CDR3 is built from 15 residues. Trimming cost V 7 bases and J 2 bases; bases outside gene matches: 5. CDR3 protein: CASMSGLATYNEQFF. The CDR3 bases are TGTGCCAGCATGTCGGGACTAGCGACCTACAATGAGCAGTTCTTC.

This clone was counted a few times. The chain employs TRBV4-1 and TRBJ2-1; 8 positions agree with TRBD1. There are 15 residues in the CDR3. V lost 0 bases to trimming and J lost 10 bases; unmatched junction nucleotides: 8. Germline CDR1 MGHRA, CDR2 YSYEKL. The CDR3 loop is CASSQDLGQGAEQFF. In DNA form, the CDR3 reads TGCGCCAGCAGCCAAGATCTCGGACAGGGTGCGGAGCAGTTCTTC.

This chain joins TRBV27 and TRBJ2-1; D may be TRBD2 (5 bases). The CDR3 is 13 residues long. V was shortened by 4 bases and J by 7 bases, with 11 bases between the two germline ends. Germline loops: CDR1 MNHEY, CDR2 SMNVEV (reference sequence). The CDR3 region is CASSSPGVNEQFF. CDR3 bases: TGTGCCAGCAGTTCCCCCGGGGTGAATGAGCAGTTCTTC.

The chain combines TRBV6-5 with TRBJ1-1; no firm D call. CDR1 is MNHEY and CDR2 is SVGAGI in the germline V gene. V was pared by 6 bases and J by 2 bases, with 16 bases between. The CDR3 has 15 residues. The CDR3 DNA reads TGTGCCAGCAGGCAAGGGAGATTATATAACACTGAAGCTTTCTTT. The encoded protein is CASRQGRLYNTEAFF.

The sample holds one count of this clone. The chain is built from TRBV25-1 and TRBJ1-1; 8 nucleotides match TRBD1. Trimming removed 0 bases from V and 4 bases from J; junction bases left unmatched: 7. The CDR3 consists of 16 residues. CDR1 and CDR2 from the germline V gene are MGHDK and SYGVNS. CDR3 nucleotide sequence: TGTGCCAGCAGTGAATATTCTAGGACAGGGCTCACTGAAGCTTTCTTT. The encoded protein is CASSEYSRTGLTEAFF.

The V and J genes are TRBV3-1 (or the pseudogene TRBV3-2) and TRBJ1-5; the D gene is possibly TRBD1 (6 bases). Germline-derived CDR1 and CDR2 are LGHDT and YNNKEL (reference sequence). The CDR3 spans 15 residues. V lost 3 bases, J lost 4 bases, and 13 bases lay in between. For the CDR3, the DNA is TGTGCCAGCAGCCACCGCAGGGGTTGGAATCAGCCCCAGCATTTT. Protein sequence: CASSHRRGWNQPQHF.

V is TRBV6-5 and J is TRBJ1-2; TRBD1 matches at 9 bases. CDR3 length equals 15 residues. Trimming cost V 7 bases and J 0 bases; bases outside gene matches: 6. Germline CDR1 reads MNHEY; CDR2 reads SVGAGI. The CDR3 bases are TGTGCCAGCACCGGGACAGGGAGAGCTAACTATGGCTACACCTTC. This encodes CASTGTGRANYGYTF.

The rearrangement joins TRBV10-3 to TRBJ2-7; 11 nucleotides agree with TRBD2. Trimming took 2 bases from V and 4 from J; bases not matched to a gene: 4. Germline V lookup: CDR1 ENHRY, CDR2 SYGVKD. This CDR3 region has 15 residues. DNA for the CDR3: TGTGCCATCAGTGAGACTAGCGGGAGAAGGTACGAGCAGTACTTC. Translating it yields CAISETSGRRYEQYF.

The chain uses TRBV6-5 and TRBJ1-4; TRBD1 aligns across 10 bases. Per germline, CDR1 MNHEY and CDR2 SVGAGI. The CDR3 runs 15 residues. V gave up 6 bases and J gave up 5 bases; unmatched junction bases: 6. The CDR3 is CASRSTGGLNEKLFF. CDR3 nucleotides: TGTGCCAGCAGGTCGACAGGGGGCTTAAATGAAAAACTGTTTTTT.

The rearrangement uses TRBV30 and TRBJ2-2, with a tentative D call TRBD1 (5 bases). This CDR3 has 13 amino acids. CDR1 is GTSNPN, CDR2 SVGIG, per germline (reference sequence). CDR3 loop: CSGQGHGTGELFF. DNA for the CDR3: TGTTCCGGTCAGGGTCATGGCACCGGGGAGCTGTTTTTT.

This rearrangement joins TRBV7-9 to TRBJ1-3; 9 bases align to TRBD1. The CDR3 is made up of 15 amino acids. The ends lost 5 bases at V and 4 bases at J; junction bases unmatched: 6. Germline-derived CDR1 and CDR2 are SEHNR and FQNEAQ (reference sequence). The CDR3 DNA sequence: TGTGCCAGCAGCAGAGCCGGGACAGGGGGAAACACCATATATTTT. This gives the protein CASSRAGTGGNTIYF.

The V gene is TRBV4-2, the J gene TRBJ2-7; 8 nucleotides agree with TRBD2. The CDR3 runs to 16 residues. The ends lost 0 bases at V and 2 bases at J; junction bases unmatched: 6. Germline CDR1 reads LGHNA; CDR2 reads YNFKEQ. DNA for the CDR3: TGTGCCAGCAGCCAAGATTTCCCAGCGGGGGCCTACGAGCAGTACTTC. It encodes CASSQDFPAGAYEQYF.

There are many counts of this clone. The chain combines TRBV19 with TRBJ1-2; TRBD1 aligns across 10 bases. V dropped 7 bases and J dropped 2; count of bases not matched to a gene: 7. This CDR3 is 15 amino acids long. Germline CDR1 and CDR2: LNHDA and SQIVND (reference sequence). The CDR3 sequence is CASTPGQGPNYGYTF. CDR3 bases: TGTGCCAGTACCCCGGGACAGGGGCCCAACTATGGCTACACCTTC.

The chain employs TRBV5-6 and TRBJ1-2, with D perhaps matching TRBD1 (6 bases). The CDR3 runs 16 residues. Trimming left V 4 bases short and J 8 bases short, with 24 bases between. Germline-derived CDR1 and CDR2 are SGHDT and YYEEEE. The CDR3 reads CASSMGDNSRVGGYTF. The CDR3 DNA reads as TGTGCCAGCAGCATGGGGGACAATTCTAGAGTCGGAGGCTACACCTTC.

This clone was seen more than once but under ten times. The junction and the germline gene differ at one end; a read error may be behind it. The genes are TRBV28 and TRBJ1-2, with TRBD1 matching over 8 bases. Germline V CDR1 and CDR2: MDHEN, SYDVKM. CDR3 length: 15 amino acids. The CDR3 DNA follows: TGTGCCAGCAGTTTAGCGGACAGGGCTAATTATGGCTACACCTTC. Translating gives CASSLADRANYGYTF.

The rearrangement uses TRBV10-3 and TRBJ2-3; D might be TRBD2 (6 bases). The CDR3 length is 15 residues. The V end lost 2 bases, the J end lost 8 bases, and 17 bases lay between the germline ends. CDR1 is ENHRY and CDR2 is SYGVKD in the germline V gene. CDR3 DNA: TGTGCCATCAGTGAGAGGGGACTCGCCCTCGGTACGCAGTATTTT. It translates to CAISERGLALGTQYF.

This clone was recorded only once. V usage is TRBV9 and J usage is TRBJ2-2; 9 bases line up with TRBD2. Per the germline V gene, CDR1 is SGDLS and CDR2 is YYNGEE. This CDR3 spans 18 amino acids. V trimming: 3 bases; J trimming: 2 bases; junction bases outside the gene matches: 11. CDR3 in amino acids: CASSAIGLAYRNTGELFF. As DNA, the CDR3 is TGTGCCAGCAGCGCAATCGGACTAGCGTATAGAAACACCGGGGAGCTGTTTTTT. The entire variable domain, with the rest obtained from reference TRBV9 and TRBJ2-2, is as follows: DSGVTQTPKHLITATGQRVTLRCSPRSGDLSVYWYQQSLDQGLQFLIQYYNGEERAKGNILERFSAQQFPDLHSELNLSSLELGDSALYFCASSAIGLAYRNTGELFFGEGSRLTVL.

In its sample, this clone was seen a few times. The CDR3, as DNA: TGTGCCAGCAGTGAATCCGGGAGCTCTGGAAACACCATATATTTT. Protein sequence: CASSESGSSGNTIYF. This rearrangement joins TRBV6-1 to TRBJ1-3; D gene uncertain. CDR1 and CDR2 (germline): MNHNS, SASEGT. Trimming pared 2 bases from V and 0 bases from J, leaving 8 bases between. The CDR3 covers 15 residues.

The rearrangement links TRBV3-1 (or the pseudogene TRBV3-2) to TRBJ1-2, with unresolved D. The CDR3 has 15 amino acids. Trimming took off 0 bases at V and 8 bases at J, with 16 bases between the two ends. The germline V gene encodes CDR1 LGHDT and CDR2 YNNKEL (reference sequence). The CDR3 protein is CASSQESRFRRGYTF. The CDR3 nucleotides read TGTGCCAGCAGCCAAGAGTCTAGGTTTCGGAGGGGCTACACCTTC.